These T cell receptor beta chains were read from a single sample in a study of identifying expanded T cells in peripheral blood. Repertoires were generated with immunoSEQ multiplex PCR, while TCRdb's copy carries only in-frame clones and drops some. The table includes 70,000 to 100,000 clones, more than 75% detected once. The specimen was blood. The receptors come from a person aged 18 to 70 in good health. CDR3s include the opening cysteine and the closing phenylalanine or tryptophan. D genes are given only for firm matches. Size values are once, few and many counts, or a class for expanded clones, and some rows have none.

size: NA
V: TRBV5-1
D: NA
J: TRBJ1-4
DNA: TGCGCCAGCGGGAGAGCGGGGCAGGGCAATGAAAAACTGTTTTTT
CDR3: CASGRAGQGNEKLFF

size: NA
V: TRBV6-5
D: NA
J: TRBJ1-6
DNA: TGTGCCAGCAGTTACTCGTCAGGGTTCAATTCACCCCTCCACTTT
CDR3: CASSYSSGFNSPLHF

size: NA
V: TRBV6-1
D: NA
J: TRBJ1-6
DNA: TGTGCCAGCAGGGTACAGGGTTGGGACTTTTCACCCCTCCACTTT
CDR3: CASRVQGWDFSPLHF

size: once
V: TRBV7-9
D: NA
J: TRBJ1-3
DNA: TGTGCCAGCAGCCCCCTGATGGCCGCTGGAAACACCATATATTTT
CDR3: CASSPLMAAGNTIYF

size: NA
V: TRBV6-1
D: NA
J: TRBJ1-2
DNA: TGTGCCAGCAGTGACAGGCTGAACTATGGCTACACCTTC
CDR3: CASSDRLNYGYTF

size: NA
V: TRBV18
D: TRBD1
J: TRBJ2-7
DNA: TGTGCCAGCTCACCCCGGGACAGGGTGAAATACGAGCAGTACTTC
CDR3: CASSPRDRVKYEQYF

size: NA
V: TRBV6-1
D: TRBD2
J: TRBJ2-1
DNA: TGTGCCCATTCCAGACGGGGGGGATACAATGAGCAGTTCTTC
CDR3: CAHSRRGGYNEQFF

size: NA
V: TRBV30
D: TRBD1
J: TRBJ2-3
DNA: TGTGCCTGGAGTAAACCCGGGACAGGGACTGGGGATACGCAGTATTTT
CDR3: CAWSKPGTGTGDTQYF

size: NA
V: TRBV4-1
D: NA
J: TRBJ1-6
DNA: TGCGCCAGCAGCCAGGGAATCGGAGGCTTACCATTTAATTCACCCCTCCACTTT
CDR3: CASSQGIGGLPFNSPLHF

size: NA
V: TRBV5-8
D: NA
J: TRBJ1-2
DNA: TGTGCCAGCAGCTTGGCTCTTGCAGGGACAACTTATGGCTACACCTTC
CDR3: CASSLALAGTTYGYTF

size: NA
V: TRBV5-1
D: NA
J: TRBJ2-3
DNA: TGCGCCAGCAGGGACAGCGAGTCAGATACGCAGTATTTT
CDR3: CASRDSESDTQYF

size: NA
V: TRBV29-1
D: TRBD1
J: TRBJ2-3
DNA: TGCAGCGTGAAACGCCTCGACAGGGCTTTTTTGGATACGCAGTATTTT
CDR3: CSVKRLDRAFLDTQYF

size: large
V: TRBV19
D: NA
J: TRBJ1-1
DNA: TGTGCCAGTAGTATAGCCGGACACTCGAACACTGAAGCTTTCTTT
CDR3: CASSIAGHSNTEAFF

size: once
V: TRBV28
D: TRBD1
J: TRBJ1-1
DNA: TGTGCCAGCAGTTCACCCGGGACAGGGGGCTCTGAGGCTTTCTTT
CDR3: CASSSPGTGGSEAFF

size: NA
V: TRBV18
D: TRBD1
J: TRBJ2-3
DNA: TGTGCCAGCTCACCAAATGCCGTCGTAGGGGGCCGAGGTACAGATACGCAGTATTTT
CDR3: CASSPNAVVGGRGTDTQYF

size: NA
V: TRBV19
D: NA
J: TRBJ2-2
DNA: TGTGCCAGTAGAACCCAGGGGGGGGCCGGGGAGCTGTTTTTT
CDR3: CASRTQGGAGELFF

size: NA
V: TRBV6-1
D: TRBD1
J: TRBJ2-1
DNA: TGTGCCAGCAGTGAACGTGGTTTACCCGGGACAGGACAGTTCTTC
CDR3: CASSERGLPGTGQFF

size: NA
V: TRBV11-2
D: NA
J: TRBJ2-5
DNA: TGTGCCAGCAGGATGTATGGCCAAGAGACCCAGTACTTC
CDR3: CASRMYGQETQYF

size: NA
V: TRBV19
D: NA
J: TRBJ1-6
DNA: TGTGCCAGTAGTATCTCGGGCGGTCTATCACCCCTCCACTTT
CDR3: CASSISGGLSPLHF

size: NA
V: TRBV5-6
D: NA
J: TRBJ1-1
DNA: TGTGCCAGCAGCTTTGATTGGGCGCCGTCGAACACTGAAGCTTTCTTT
CDR3: CASSFDWAPSNTEAFF

size: NA
V: TRBV6-5
D: NA
J: TRBJ1-1
DNA: TGTGCCAGCAGTTTACAAGGTCCTCTCAACACTGAAGCTTTCTTT
CDR3: CASSLQGPLNTEAFF

size: NA
V: TRBV5-1
D: TRBD1
J: TRBJ1-2
DNA: TGCGCCAGCAGCTCCTCCCTAGGGACAGGCGGTTCCCTCTATGGCTACACCTTC
CDR3: CASSSSLGTGGSLYGYTF

size: NA
V: TRBV18
D: TRBD1
J: TRBJ1-2
DNA: TGTGCCAGCTCTTCCGACAGGGTTAACTATGGCTACACCTTC
CDR3: CASSSDRVNYGYTF

size: NA
V: TRBV7-6
D: TRBD2
J: TRBJ2-1
DNA: TGTGCCACCCGGGGGGGCTCCGGGAATGAGCAGTTCTTC
CDR3: CATRGGSGNEQFF

size: few
V: TRBV5-1
D: TRBD1
J: TRBJ1-6
DNA: TGCGCCAGCAGCCCGCAGGGGGTAAATTCACCCCTCCACTTT
CDR3: CASSPQGVNSPLHF

size: NA
V: TRBV7-9
D: NA
J: TRBJ2-7
DNA: TGTGCCAGCAGCCAGACAGTCTCCTACGAGCAGTACTTC
CDR3: CASSQTVSYEQYF

size: NA
V: TRBV5-1
D: NA
J: TRBJ1-1
DNA: TGCGCCAGCAGCGTGGACGGCCGGAGTACTGAAGCTTTCTTT
CDR3: CASSVDGRSTEAFF

size: NA
V: TRBV6-1
D: NA
J: TRBJ2-5
DNA: TGTGCCAGCAGTGAATGGTATGGGAACGGGGAGACCCAGTACTTC
CDR3: CASSEWYGNGETQYF

size: NA
V: TRBV10-3
D: TRBD2
J: TRBJ2-3
DNA: TGTGCCATCAGTCCGACTAGCGGGGGGCATACAGATACGCAGTATTTT
CDR3: CAISPTSGGHTDTQYF

size: NA
V: TRBV6-1
D: NA
J: TRBJ1-5
DNA: TGTGCCAGCAGAATTAATCAGCCCCAGCATTTT
CDR3: CASRINQPQHF

size: NA
V: TRBV5-4
D: NA
J: TRBJ2-2
DNA: TGTGCCAGCAGCCGGACAAGCTCAACCGGGGAGCTGTTTTTT
CDR3: CASSRTSSTGELFF

size: few
V: TRBV7-8
D: NA
J: TRBJ2-7
DNA: TGTGCCAGCAGCTTAGCGGGAAGCTCCTACGAGCAGTACTTC
CDR3: CASSLAGSSYEQYF

size: NA
V: TRBV6-5
D: NA
J: TRBJ1-2
DNA: TGTGCCAGCAGTTACAGAACTAACTATGGCTACACCTTC
CDR3: CASSYRTNYGYTF

size: NA
V: TRBV30
D: NA
J: TRBJ2-7
DNA: TGTGCCTGGAGTCACGATAGCTCCTACGAGCAGTACTTC
CDR3: CAWSHDSSYEQYF

size: NA
V: TRBV30
D: TRBD1
J: TRBJ1-6
DNA: TGTGCCTGGGGACAGGCCTACTTTTCACCCCTCCACTTT
CDR3: CAWGQAYFSPLHF

size: NA
V: TRBV7-2
D: NA
J: TRBJ2-3
DNA: TGTGCCAGCAGCTTAGCGACCGTCCTCCTTAGCACAGATACGCAGTATTTT
CDR3: CASSLATVLLSTDTQYF

size: NA
V: TRBV18
D: NA
J: TRBJ1-2
DNA: TGTGCCAGCTCACCACCCTCAGGGGTCTATGGCTACACCTTC
CDR3: CASSPPSGVYGYTF

size: NA
V: TRBV6-5
D: NA
J: TRBJ1-1
DNA: TGTGCCAGCAGCCACTTGGGGGGTGGCACTGAAGCTTTCTTT
CDR3: CASSHLGGGTEAFF

size: NA
V: TRBV11-2
D: NA
J: TRBJ1-2
DNA: TGTGCCAGCAGCTTAGACAGGCAGTATGGCTACACCTTC
CDR3: CASSLDRQYGYTF

size: NA
V: TRBV2
D: TRBD1
J: TRBJ2-5
DNA: TGTGCCAGCGGGACAGGGGCAGGGACCCAGTACTTC
CDR3: CASGTGAGTQYF

size: NA
V: TRBV27
D: TRBD1
J: TRBJ1-1
DNA: TGTGCCAGCAGTTATCAGACAGGGGCTGAAGCTTTCTTT
CDR3: CASSYQTGAEAFF

size: NA
V: TRBV4-2
D: NA
J: TRBJ2-5
DNA: TGTGCCAGCAGCCAAGACCGGATGGAGACCCAGTACTTC
CDR3: CASSQDRMETQYF